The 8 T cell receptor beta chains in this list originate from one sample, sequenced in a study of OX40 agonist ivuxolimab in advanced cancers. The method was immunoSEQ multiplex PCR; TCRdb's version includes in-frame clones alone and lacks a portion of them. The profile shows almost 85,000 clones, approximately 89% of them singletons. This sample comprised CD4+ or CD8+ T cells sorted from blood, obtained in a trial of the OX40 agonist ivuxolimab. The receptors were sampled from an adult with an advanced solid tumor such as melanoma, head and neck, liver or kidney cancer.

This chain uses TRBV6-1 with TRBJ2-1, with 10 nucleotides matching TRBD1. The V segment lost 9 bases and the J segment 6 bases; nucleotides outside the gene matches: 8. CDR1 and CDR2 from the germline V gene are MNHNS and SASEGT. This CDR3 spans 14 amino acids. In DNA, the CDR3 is TGTGCCAGTGACCGGGACAGGGGAGTCAATGAGCAGTTCTTC. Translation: CASDRDRGVNEQFF.

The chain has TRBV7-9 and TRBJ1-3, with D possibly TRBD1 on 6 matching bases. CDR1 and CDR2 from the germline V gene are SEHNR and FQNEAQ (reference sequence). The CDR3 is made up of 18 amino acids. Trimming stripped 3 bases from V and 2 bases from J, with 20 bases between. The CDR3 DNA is TGTGCCAGCAGCTTTCGGTCAAGGGGGGCCCAACCTGGAAACACCATATATTTT. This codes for CASSFRSRGAQPGNTIYF.

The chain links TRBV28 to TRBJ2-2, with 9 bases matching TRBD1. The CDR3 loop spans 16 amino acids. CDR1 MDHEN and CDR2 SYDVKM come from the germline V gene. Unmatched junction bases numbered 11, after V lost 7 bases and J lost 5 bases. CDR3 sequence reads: CASTLLGTGRTGELFF. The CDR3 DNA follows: TGTGCCAGCACCCTACTCGGGACAGGGAGGACCGGGGAGCTGTTTTTT.

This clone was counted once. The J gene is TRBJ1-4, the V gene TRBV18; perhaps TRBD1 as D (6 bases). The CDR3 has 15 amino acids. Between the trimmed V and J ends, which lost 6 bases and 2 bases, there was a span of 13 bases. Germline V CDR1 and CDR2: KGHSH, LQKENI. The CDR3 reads CASSSGASTNEKLFF. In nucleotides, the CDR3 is TGTGCCAGCTCGTCAGGGGCTTCGACTAATGAAAAACTGTTTTTT.

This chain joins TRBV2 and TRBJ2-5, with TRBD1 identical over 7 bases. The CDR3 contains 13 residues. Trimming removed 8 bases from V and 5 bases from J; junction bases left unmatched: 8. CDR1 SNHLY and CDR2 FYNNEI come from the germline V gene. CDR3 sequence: CASDRAPEETQYF. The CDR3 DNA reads TGTGCCAGCGACAGGGCGCCAGAGGAGACCCAGTACTTC.

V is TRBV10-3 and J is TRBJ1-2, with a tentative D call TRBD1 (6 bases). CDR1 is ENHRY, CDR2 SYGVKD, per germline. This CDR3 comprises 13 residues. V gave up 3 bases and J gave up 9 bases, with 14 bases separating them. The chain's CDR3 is CAISESRGDSYTF. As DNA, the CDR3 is TGTGCCATCAGTGAATCCAGGGGAGATAGCTACACCTTC.

The chain's CDR3 is CASSPPGQGPYF. The CDR3 DNA follows: TGTGCCAGCAGTCCCCCGGGACAGGGGCCGTACTTC. The rearrangement uses TRBV28 and TRBJ2-7, with 10 bases lining up with TRBD1. J was trimmed by 12 bases and V by 5 bases; bases with no gene match: 7. CDR3 length: 12 residues. The V gene's germline CDR1 is MDHEN and CDR2 SYDVKM.

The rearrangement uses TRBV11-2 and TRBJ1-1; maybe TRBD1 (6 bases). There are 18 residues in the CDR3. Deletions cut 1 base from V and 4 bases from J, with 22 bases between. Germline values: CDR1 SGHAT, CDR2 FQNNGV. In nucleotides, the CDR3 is TGTGCCAGCAGCTTAGGTTTTGGGGGCGCTGGGGGAAGCACTGAAGCTTTCTTT. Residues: CASSLGFGGAGGSTEAFF.